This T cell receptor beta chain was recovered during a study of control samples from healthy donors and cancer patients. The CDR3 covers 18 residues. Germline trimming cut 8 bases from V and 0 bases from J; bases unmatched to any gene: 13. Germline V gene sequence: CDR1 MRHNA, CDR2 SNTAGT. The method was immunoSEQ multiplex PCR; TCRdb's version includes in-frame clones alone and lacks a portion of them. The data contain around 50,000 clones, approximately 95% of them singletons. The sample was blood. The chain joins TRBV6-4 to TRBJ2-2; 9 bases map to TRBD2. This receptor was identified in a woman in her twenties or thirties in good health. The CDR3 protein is CASLPASGIVANTGELFF. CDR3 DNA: TGTGCCAGCCTCCCGGCTAGCGGGATCGTTGCGAACACCGGGGAGCTGTTTTTT.